Sequencing of this T cell receptor (beta chain) was carried out in a study of cytomegalovirus exposure and HLA in healthy donors. Study in general: Earlier work reported 100 million to 130 million unique TCR beta sequences from about 190 million T cells.

Concerning this clone itself: Its antigen is unknown.

Study-level results: TCR beta sequences numbering more than 15,000 were associated with HLA alleles at 0.05 false discovery rate in a later analysis. Evidence from a later analysis indicated that most CMV-associated TCR beta chains looked HLA-restricted.

The study ran its PCR with 60 Vbeta and 13 Jbeta primers. Measured with immunoSEQ multiplex PCR; TCRdb has only the in-frame clones, and not every one. The sample has some 130,000 clones; 75% to 90% are singletons. Germline-derived CDR1 and CDR2 are SGHDT and YYEEEE. The CDR3 runs to 16 residues. Losses at the gene ends were 3 bases for V and 0 bases for J; bases not matched to a gene: 6. This clonotype was sampled from a man aged 35-49 years in good health and CMV-seronegative. Sequenced material: PBMCs. The V call is TRBV5-6, the J call TRBJ2-1; TRBD1 aligns across 7 bases. In DNA, the CDR3 is TGTGCCAGCAGCTCCGCGGACAGGACCTCCTACAATGAGCAGTTCTTC. It translates to CASSSADRTSYNEQFF.